Each of the 13 T cell receptor beta chains below was sequenced from the same sample in a study of blood T cell repertoires in COVID-19 (dated by TCRdb to about 2020). Libraries were constructed by the immunoSEQ multiplex PCR assay. Drawn from immuneACCESS, this table holds only the in-frame rearrangements with V and J called that TCRdb kept. Clones are partly lost; checked studies trace under half to an unresolved V gene and leave the rest unexplained. A total of 100,000 to 150,000 clones appear in this sample, about 91% of them only once. The biggest ten clones account for approximately 10% of the sample. The specimen was peripheral blood. These receptors all stem from a man between 45 and 60 years old with acute or convalescent COVID-19.

This clone has just one count. The CDR3: CASSDMNTEAFF. For the CDR3, the DNA is TGTGCCAGCAGCGATATGAACACTGAAGCTTTCTTT. The chain is built from TRBV9 and TRBJ1-1; D unclear. Trimming removed 3 bases from V and 0 bases from J, with 3 bases in between. The CDR3 is made up of 12 amino acids. Germline V gives CDR1 SGDLS, CDR2 YYNGEE.

This chain connects TRBV11-2 to TRBJ2-5; possible D gene TRBD1, 6 bases. Germline V gene sequence: CDR1 SGHAT, CDR2 FQNNGV. V was shortened by 6 bases and J by 1 base, with 15 bases between the two germline ends. The CDR3 has 15 amino acids. The CDR3 loop is CASSFGQTIQETQYF. The CDR3 bases are TGTGCCAGCAGTTTCGGACAGACGATCCAAGAGACCCAGTACTTC.

Notes on this clone: The CDR3 does not end in the conserved phenylalanine or tryptophan, so this is likely a read error. The DNA is omitted, as the CDR3 cannot be located on it reliably, and the CDR3 follows TCRdb's listing. CDR3: CASSSQGGQDYV. The V and J genes are TRBV6-5 and TRBJ2-4; TRBD1, as called in the table, went unchecked against the DNA. Ends included, the CDR3 has 12 residues. Germline CDR1 reads MNHEY; CDR2 reads SVGAGI.

This chain connects TRBV3-1 (or the pseudogene TRBV3-2) to TRBJ2-1, with 9 nucleotides matching TRBD2. V gave up 1 base and J gave up 4 bases; unmatched junction bases: 8. The CDR3 totals 17 residues. CDR1 and CDR2 from the germline V gene are LGHDT and YNNKEL (reference sequence). Here the CDR3 reads CASSQGASGTWYNEQFF. CDR3 DNA: TGTGCCAGCAGCCAAGGGGCTAGCGGGACTTGGTACAATGAGCAGTTCTTC.

This rearrangement joins TRBV5-5 to TRBJ1-1, with a possible D match to TRBD1 (5 bases). Germline V gene data show CDR1 as SGHKS and CDR2 as YYEKEE (reference sequence). This CDR3 spans 14 amino acids. V was clipped by 7 bases and J by 8 bases, with 21 bases between them. The CDR3 protein is CASRPWGGTTEAFF. The CDR3 DNA is TGTGCCAGCCGCCCCTGGGGGGGGACTACGGAAGCTTTCTTT.

In its sample, this clone was seen a few times. The CDR3 DNA reads TGTGCCAGCAGTTCACAACAGGGTGGACAGCCCCAGCATTTT. Translating gives CASSSQQGGQPQHF. The chain couples TRBV6-5 to TRBJ1-5, with D possibly matching TRBD1 (6 bases). Trimming left V 4 bases short and J 7 bases short, with 14 bases between. This CDR3 is 14 amino acids long. Looked up from germline, CDR1 is MNHEY and CDR2 is SVGAGI.

V and J are TRBV7-9 and TRBJ2-7; 8 bases agree with TRBD1. Germline values: CDR1 SEHNR, CDR2 FQNEAQ (reference sequence). The length of the CDR3 is 14 residues. V shed 2 bases, J shed 5 bases, and the junction held 5 bases outside the gene matches. This CDR3 reads CASSLQGAEDEQYF. The CDR3 DNA reads as TGTGCCAGCAGCTTACAGGGGGCGGAGGACGAGCAGTACTTC.

The CDR3 DNA sequence: TGTGCCAGCAGTCGACAGGACACCGGGGAGCTGTTTTTT. This translates into CASSRQDTGELFF. The chain joins TRBV14 to TRBJ2-2, with D possibly matching TRBD1 (6 bases). The CDR3 is 13 amino acids. V was pared by 6 bases and J by 3 bases, with 8 bases between. CDR1 SGHDN and CDR2 FVKESK come from the germline V gene.

The V gene is TRBV4-2, the J gene TRBJ1-5; a weak D match, TRBD1 (5 bases). The germline CDR1 and CDR2 sequences are LGHNA and YNFKEQ. The V end was cut by 2 bases, the J end by 4 bases, with 15 bases between. The CDR3 is 16 amino acids. CDR3 loop: CASSQQTVTRNQPQHF. CDR3 in DNA: TGTGCCAGCAGCCAACAGACAGTAACCAGGAATCAGCCCCAGCATTTT.

The chain uses TRBV4-1 and TRBJ2-5; maybe TRBD2 (5 bases). Trimming stripped 3 bases from V and 5 bases from J, with 22 bases between. The CDR3 totals 17 residues. Germline CDR1 MGHRA, CDR2 YSYEKL. CDR3 coding DNA: TGCGCCAGCAGCCACGGAAGGTTATTGGCTAGCTTGGAGACCCAGTACTTC. The encoded protein is CASSHGRLLASLETQYF.

The genes are TRBV24-1 and TRBJ2-1; D remains unclear. Trimming took 4 bases from V and 1 from J, leaving 13 bases between them. The CDR3 spans 16 residues. Germline assignment: CDR1 KGHDR and CDR2 SFDVKD. The CDR3 sequence is CATSDTIAVSYNEQFF. For the CDR3, the DNA is TGTGCCACCAGTGACACCATAGCCGTGTCCTACAATGAGCAGTTCTTC.

The V gene is TRBV4-1, the J gene TRBJ1-2, with TRBD1 matching over 7 bases. V lost 2 bases, J lost 4 bases, and 7 bases stayed unmatched. CDR3 length: 15 amino acids. CDR1 MGHRA and CDR2 YSYEKL come from the germline V gene. The DNA for the CDR3 is TGCGCCAGCAGCCAACAACGACAGGGCCTCTATGGCTACACCTTC. Residues: CASSQQRQGLYGYTF.

V and J are TRBV5-1 and TRBJ2-5; tentatively, D is TRBD2 (5 bases). CDR1 is SGHRS and CDR2 is YFSETQ in the germline V gene. V lost 4 bases, J lost 5 bases, and 15 bases lay in between. This CDR3 region has 14 residues. CDR3: CASSPTASLETQYF. CDR3 coding DNA: TGCGCCAGCAGCCCGACGGCTAGCTTGGAGACCCAGTACTTC. The full variable domain, in which reference TRBV5-1 and TRBJ2-5 provide the parts outside the CDR3, is KAGVTQTPRYLIKTRGQQVTLSCSPISGHRSVSWYQQTPGQGLQFLFEYFSETQRNKGNFPGRFSGRQFSNSRSEMNVSTLELGDSALYLCASSPTASLETQYFGPGTRLLVL.